This entry is about one T cell receptor (beta chain). Its antigen is currently unknown. cDNA libraries for TCR beta contained unique molecular identifiers. Roughly 500,000 cDNA molecules were obtained per 1 to 10 million input T cells. TCRdb re-called the PCR reads through MiXCR, storing one row per CDR3 protein. The data hold about 810,000 distinct CDR3 sequences, with 53% observed a single time. This CDR3 is 14 amino acids long. Losses at the gene ends were 4 bases for V and 2 bases for J; bases not matched to a gene: 1. CDR1 and CDR2 (germline): SGHRS, YFSETQ. This sample stems from a study of post-analysis software for immune sequencing data. About the study: Clinical courses comprised relapsing-remitting, secondary progressive and progressive-relapsing multiple sclerosis.

Notes on the study in general: TRBV5-6, TRBV5-1 and TRBV20-1 were among several TRBV segments more frequent in patients than controls. Strong same-batch co-clustering of samples appeared with F measure clustering.

The sequence came from a girl under 18 with multiple sclerosis. The rearrangement uses TRBV5-1 and TRBJ2-7; 12 positions match TRBD1. The specimen sequenced was blood. Written as DNA, the CDR3 is TGCGCCAGCAGCGGGGACAGGGGGCCCTACGAGCAGTACTTC. Residues: CASSGDRGPYEQYF.